This is a list of T cell receptor beta chains from one sample in a study of shared clonotypes between healthy human individuals. Some clones are missing from TCRdb's copy, which holds only in-frame ones; the method was immunoSEQ multiplex PCR. The profile covers 2.3 million or so clones, with just over 90% appearing a single time and under 0.45% taken by the ten largest. Sequencing used naive CD4+ T cells from PBMCs. The receptor source for this set is a young man in good health. Some clones in this sample may be carry-over from other donors' samples. Both conserved end residues are part of each CDR3. The order of the fields is clone size, D gene, V gene, J gene, CDR3 DNA, CDR3 protein. The D gene is left open where the match is weak. For some rows the clone size is stated as once, few or many, or as a class when expanded; others skip it.

size: once
D: TRBD1
V: TRBV10-1
J: TRBJ1-4
DNA: TGCGCCAGCAGTCCAAGGACAGGGGAAGATGAAAAACTGTTTTTT
CDR3: CASSPRTGEDEKLFF

size: NA
D: NA
V: TRBV27
J: TRBJ2-5
DNA: TGTGCCAGCAGCATTAAGGGGGAAACCCAGTACTTC
CDR3: CASSIKGETQYF

size: NA
D: TRBD2
V: TRBV7-3
J: TRBJ2-1
DNA: TGTGCCAGCAGCTTAATCACTAGCGGGAGGGCCGAGGGTGAGCAGTTCTTC
CDR3: CASSLITSGRAEGEQFF

size: NA
D: TRBD2
V: TRBV7-3
J: TRBJ2-3
DNA: TGTGCCAGCAGCCTAACCGGGACTAGAGGGGCGGATACGCAGTATTTT
CDR3: CASSLTGTRGADTQYF

size: NA
D: NA
V: TRBV28
J: TRBJ2-3
DNA: TGTGCCAGCATTAGCCCCTGGGCAGATACGCAGTATTTT
CDR3: CASISPWADTQYF

size: NA
D: TRBD1
V: TRBV7-2
J: TRBJ1-4
DNA: TGTGCCAGCAGCCCAAGGGACAGAGCAAATGAAAAACTGTTTTTT
CDR3: CASSPRDRANEKLFF

size: NA
D: TRBD1
V: TRBV28
J: TRBJ1-2
DNA: TGTGCCAGCAACCCGGGACAGGGGAATGGCTACACCTTC
CDR3: CASNPGQGNGYTF

size: NA
D: NA
V: TRBV12-5
J: TRBJ2-7
DNA: TGTGCTAGTGCCGAGGGTATGTACTACGAGCAGTACTTC
CDR3: CASAEGMYYEQYF

size: NA
D: NA
V: TRBV6-6
J: TRBJ2-2
DNA: TGTGCCAGCAGTTACTCGGGACTTTACACCGGGGAGCTGTTTTTT
CDR3: CASSYSGLYTGELFF

size: NA
D: NA
V: TRBV5-4
J: TRBJ2-2
DNA: TGTGCCAGCGGGTGGAAGGGCACCGGGGAGCTGTTTTTT
CDR3: CASGWKGTGELFF

size: NA
D: NA
V: TRBV6-6
J: TRBJ2-4
DNA: TGTGCCGCCAAGGGCCGGGGTGGCGTCATTCAGTACTTC
CDR3: CAAKGRGGVIQYF

size: NA
D: TRBD2
V: TRBV4-1
J: TRBJ2-1
DNA: TGCGCCAGCAGCCACCCGGGAGGAAGCTCCTACAATGAGCAGTTCTTC
CDR3: CASSHPGGSSYNEQFF

size: NA
D: TRBD1
V: TRBV6-5
J: TRBJ1-1
DNA: TGTGCCAGCAGTTTTTCTTCCGGGACAGGGGAGACCGAAGCTTTCTTT
CDR3: CASSFSSGTGETEAFF

size: few
D: NA
V: TRBV28
J: TRBJ2-7
DNA: TGTGCCAGCAGTTGGAATGCCCTCGAGCAGTACTTC
CDR3: CASSWNALEQYF

size: few
D: NA
V: TRBV19
J: TRBJ2-7
DNA: TGTGCCAGTAGTGGGAGACTAGGGAGCTCCTACGAGCAGTACTTC
CDR3: CASSGRLGSSYEQYF

size: NA
D: TRBD1
V: TRBV28
J: TRBJ1-1
DNA: TGTGCCAGCAGTTCGACAGGGTCGAACACTGAAGCTTTCTTT
CDR3: CASSSTGSNTEAFF

size: NA
D: NA
V: TRBV29-1
J: TRBJ2-5
DNA: TGCAGCGTTCCGAGGGGGGGAAAAGAGACCCAGTACTTC
CDR3: CSVPRGGKETQYF

size: NA
D: NA
V: TRBV5-1
J: TRBJ2-7
DNA: TGCGCCAGCAGCTTTAGCGGAAGCTCCTACGAGCAGTACTTC
CDR3: CASSFSGSSYEQYF

size: NA
D: NA
V: TRBV2
J: TRBJ1-3
DNA: TGTGCCAGCAGCCTCCTGGGAGCTGGAAACACCATATATTTT
CDR3: CASSLLGAGNTIYF

size: NA
D: NA
V: TRBV28
J: TRBJ2-7
DNA: TGTGCCAGCAGTTTGGAACTTACCGAGCAGTACTTC
CDR3: CASSLELTEQYF

size: NA
D: TRBD2
V: TRBV9
J: TRBJ2-3
DNA: TGTGCCAGCAGCTTAGCGGGATATACAGATACGCAGTATTTT
CDR3: CASSLAGYTDTQYF

size: NA
D: TRBD1
V: TRBV5-5
J: TRBJ2-2
DNA: TGTGCCAGCAGCTTGGGACAGGGCTACACCGGGGAGCTGTTTTTT
CDR3: CASSLGQGYTGELFF